The 26 T cell receptor beta chains below come from one sample, sequenced in a study of identical twins. TCRdb reprocessed the 5' RACE reads via MiXCR and lists one record per CDR3 protein. In the table there are a few hundred thousand distinct CDR3 sequences, about 8.9% of which are singletons. This sample also belongs to another study, concerning yellow fever vaccine responses in identical twins.

The sequenced material came from CD8+ T cells sorted from blood. All receptors come from a young woman in good health.

The chain combines TRBV7-9 with TRBJ2-5; 9 bases are a match to TRBD2. The CDR3 runs to 16 residues. The V gene's germline CDR1 is SEHNR and CDR2 FQNEAQ (reference sequence). Trimming at V came to 2 bases and at J to 0 bases, leaving 4 bases not matched to a gene. CDR3 in DNA: TGTGCCAGCAGCTTACAACCTAGCGGGGACCAAGAGACCCAGTACTTC. This gives the protein CASSLQPSGDQETQYF.

The chain is built from TRBV5-1 and TRBJ2-1; 8 bases match TRBD1. CDR3 length equals 14 residues. Trimming at V came to 0 bases and at J to 9 bases, leaving 5 bases not matched to a gene. In germline, CDR1 is SGHRS, CDR2 YFSETQ. For the CDR3, the DNA is TGCGCCAGCAGCTTGGTGGCAGGGGGCGGTGAGCAGTTCTTC. Its translation is CASSLVAGGGEQFF.

This clonotype was seen at least ten times. This chain links TRBV29-1 with TRBJ2-1; possibly TRBD2 for D (7 bases). CDR1 is SQVTM and CDR2 is ANQGSEA in the germline V gene. Trimming removed 7 bases from V and 8 bases from J, with 24 bases in between. There are 15 residues in the CDR3. This chain's CDR3 is CSALGGANPGDEQFF. The CDR3 DNA reads as TGCAGCGCATTAGGGGGGGCTAACCCGGGGGATGAGCAGTTCTTC.

This clonotype was recorded a few times. The DNA of the CDR3 is TGTGCCAGCAGTTCCCCAAGATCTAGCGGGGGTAGCACAGATACGCAGTATTTT. Translation: CASSSPRSSGGSTDTQYF. This sequence joins TRBV12-3 or TRBV12-4 and TRBJ2-3; 10 nucleotides line up with TRBD2. The CDR3 spans 18 residues. Trimming removed 4 bases from V and 0 bases from J; junction bases left unmatched: 10.

This clonotype was counted a few times. The chain employs TRBV11-2 and TRBJ2-3; TRBD2 aligns across 11 bases. The germline gives CDR1 SGHAT, CDR2 FQNNGV. The CDR3 is 16 amino acids. V lost 5 bases and J lost 4; bases outside the gene matches: 8. The CDR3 is CASSLPTSGASDTQYF. In nucleotides, the CDR3 is TGTGCCAGCAGCCTCCCGACTAGCGGGGCCTCAGATACGCAGTATTTT. Full variable domain (remainder filled in from reference TRBV11-2 and TRBJ2-3): EAGVAQSPRYKIIEKRQSVAFWCNPISGHATLYWYQQILGQGPKLLIQFQNNGVVDDSQLPKDRFSAERLKGVDSTLKIQPAKLEDSAVYLCASSLPTSGASDTQYFGPGTRLTVL.

CDR3 in DNA: TGTGCCACCTCATCAGGCAGGGCATCCTCTGGGGCCAACGTCCTGACTTTC. It encodes CATSSGRASSGANVLTF. The chain uses TRBV10-3 and TRBJ2-6, with TRBD1 as a possible D gene (5 bases). Germline CDR1 ENHRY, CDR2 SYGVKD. This CDR3 has 17 amino acids. The V end lost 10 bases, the J end lost 0 bases, and 19 bases lay between the germline ends.

J is TRBJ2-7 and V is TRBV4-3; 8 nucleotides line up with TRBD2. With V trimmed by 0 bases and J by 0 bases, 10 bases remained unmatched. Germline V gene data show CDR1 as LGHNA and CDR2 as YSLEER. CDR3 length: 18 amino acids. The CDR3 is CASSQDRSLADTSYEQYF. The CDR3 DNA sequence: TGCGCCAGCAGCCAAGATCGATCACTAGCGGACACCTCCTACGAGCAGTACTTC.

The chain employs TRBV4-3 and TRBJ2-1; D perhaps matches TRBD2 (5 bases). Trimming removed 0 bases at V and 1 base at J, with 10 bases between. The CDR3 has 16 residues. From germline, CDR1 is LGHNA and CDR2 YSLEER. The CDR3 loop is CASSQDPRGSYNEQFF. The CDR3 nucleotides read TGCGCCAGCAGCCAAGATCCGCGCGGGTCCTACAATGAGCAGTTCTTC.

This clonotype was observed a handful of times. This chain links TRBV7-6 with TRBJ2-1; 7 bases are a match to TRBD2. CDR3 length: 13 amino acids. The V gene's germline CDR1 is SGHVS and CDR2 FNYEAQ. Trimming took 5 bases from V and 7 from J; bases not matched to a gene: 5. The CDR3 DNA sequence: TGTGCCAGCAGCATGACTAGCTTGAATGAGCAGTTCTTC. Translation: CASSMTSLNEQFF.

The J gene is TRBJ2-3, the V gene TRBV4-1, with a possible D match to TRBD1 (6 bases). Per the germline V gene, CDR1 is MGHRA and CDR2 is YSYEKL. CDR3 size: 14 residues. Deletions cut 3 bases from V and 2 bases from J, with 9 bases between. The chain's CDR3 is CASSQGAATDTQYF. CDR3 DNA sequence: TGCGCCAGCAGCCAGGGGGCGGCCACAGATACGCAGTATTTT.

V and J are TRBV27 and TRBJ2-3; TRBD2 matches 8 bases. The CDR3 is made up of 14 amino acids. Unmatched junction bases numbered 7, after V lost 5 bases and J lost 6 bases. From germline, CDR1 is MNHEY and CDR2 SMNVEV (reference sequence). DNA for the CDR3: TGTGCCAGCAGTCCCGACGGCGGGAGGGATACGCAGTATTTT. It encodes CASSPDGGRDTQYF.

This clonotype was picked up a small number of times. This chain uses TRBV7-6 with TRBJ2-1; 9 nucleotides agree with TRBD2. The CDR3 consists of 15 residues. V lost 4 bases, J lost 5 bases, and 6 bases stayed unmatched. Looked up from germline, CDR1 is SGHVS and CDR2 is FNYEAQ. The DNA for the CDR3 is TGTGCCAGCAGCTCTCGCGGGGGGGCGGACAATGAGCAGTTCTTC. Protein: CASSSRGGADNEQFF.

This clonotype was observed a few times. The chain employs TRBV27 and TRBJ2-1; possibly TRBD1 for D (6 bases). The CDR3 has 15 residues. Trimming took off 5 bases at V and 0 bases at J, with 11 bases between the two ends. Germline CDR1 MNHEY, CDR2 SMNVEV (reference sequence). CDR3 amino acids: CASSLTGHSYNEQFF. The CDR3 nucleotides are TGTGCCAGCAGTCTGACAGGCCACTCCTACAATGAGCAGTTCTTC.

The chain uses TRBV11-1 and TRBJ2-3, with D maybe TRBD2 (6 bases). Germline V gene sequence: CDR1 SGHAT, CDR2 FQDESV (reference sequence). There are 19 residues in the CDR3. V gave up 5 bases and J gave up 2 bases, with 26 bases separating them. The CDR3 spells CASSPNPTDYKLFTDTQYF. CDR3 sequence (DNA): TGTGCCAGCAGCCCTAACCCAACGGACTACAAATTATTCACAGATACGCAGTATTTT.

V is TRBV11-2 and J is TRBJ2-1; the D call may be TRBD1 or TRBD2 (7 bases each). Trimming pared 5 bases from V and 5 bases from J, leaving 22 bases between. The CDR3 contains 17 residues. Looked up from germline, CDR1 is SGHAT and CDR2 is FQNNGV. The CDR3 sequence: CASSTWAGDSSNNEQFF. CDR3 bases: TGTGCCAGCAGCACCTGGGCGGGGGACAGCAGTAACAATGAGCAGTTCTTC.

This clonotype occurred many times. The chain links TRBV29-1 to TRBJ2-1; D tentatively reads TRBD1 or TRBD2 (5 bases each). Trimming took 3 bases from V and 0 from J, leaving 18 bases between them. The CDR3 has 17 amino acids. Germline V gives CDR1 SQVTM, CDR2 ANQGSEA. The CDR3 DNA follows: TGCAGCGTTGATCTAACCTCGGGACCAAGCTCCTACAATGAGCAGTTCTTC. Translation: CSVDLTSGPSSYNEQFF.

This chain links TRBV2 with TRBJ2-3; 12 positions match TRBD2. V dropped 8 bases and J dropped 4; count of bases not matched to a gene: 7. This CDR3 is 15 amino acids long. Germline V gene data show CDR1 as SNHLY and CDR2 as FYNNEI. CDR3 in amino acids: CASATSGGPPDTQYF. CDR3 DNA sequence: TGTGCCAGCGCCACTAGCGGGGGGCCACCAGATACGCAGTATTTT.

The rearrangement joins TRBV7-9 to TRBJ1-1; no clear D gene. The germline V and J ends were trimmed by 11 bases and 1 base, with 17 bases remaining between them. The CDR3 sequence is 14 residues long. In germline, CDR1 is SEHNR, CDR2 FQNEAQ (reference sequence). For the CDR3, the DNA is TGTGCCGCCCAATCGTGGGAGGGGAACACTGAAGCTTTCTTT. It encodes CAAQSWEGNTEAFF. Combining the CDR3 with reference TRBV7-9 and TRBJ1-1 gives the whole variable domain DTGVSQNPRHKITKRGQNVTFRCDPISEHNRLYWYRQTLGQGPEFLTYFQNEAQLEKSRLLSDRFSAERPKGSFSTLEIQRTEQGDSAMYLCAAQSWEGNTEAFFGQGTRLTVV.

This clonotype was found many times. The V gene is TRBV10-3, the J gene TRBJ2-5; no clear D. The germline V and J ends were trimmed by 2 bases and 5 bases, with 9 bases remaining between them. The CDR3 sequence is 13 residues long. Germline CDR1 and CDR2: ENHRY and SYGVKD. CDR3 loop: CAISEGISETQYF. The CDR3 DNA sequence: TGTGCCATCAGTGAGGGTATATCGGAGACCCAGTACTTC.

The sample holds a few counts of this clonotype. The chain uses TRBV6-1 and TRBJ2-3, with TRBD1 matching over 9 bases. This CDR3 spans 17 amino acids. Per germline, CDR1 MNHNS and CDR2 SASEGT. V lost 0 bases and J lost 2; bases outside the gene matches: 6. The CDR3 coding sequence is TGTGCCAGCAGTGAAGCCGCTTACAGGGGGCCCACAGATACGCAGTATTTT. Translating it yields CASSEAAYRGPTDTQYF.

This clonotype appeared a few times. The chain recombines TRBV3-1 with TRBJ2-2, with 9 bases that match TRBD2. Germline V gene lookup returns CDR1 LGHDT and CDR2 YNNKEL (reference sequence). CDR3 length: 16 amino acids. V gave up 4 bases and J gave up 7 bases; unmatched junction bases: 10. In DNA form, the CDR3 reads TGTGCCAGCAGCCGACACGTAGCGGGGGCGGTCGGGGAGCTGTTTTTT. Protein sequence: CASSRHVAGAVGELFF.

This clonotype was recorded many times. The chain is built from TRBV12-3 or TRBV12-4 and TRBJ1-2; tentative D call: TRBD1 (6 bases). The V and J ends lost 2 bases and 3 bases respectively, with 7 bases between them. CDR3 size: 13 residues. The CDR3 DNA is TGTGCCAGCAGTTTACGGACAGACTATGGCTACACCTTC. It specifies CASSLRTDYGYTF.

As for this clonotype: The junction differs from germline at one of its ends, possibly a read error. V is TRBV3-1 and J is TRBJ2-1; 11 nucleotides agree with TRBD2. Per the germline V gene, CDR1 is LGHDT and CDR2 is YNNKEL (reference sequence). The CDR3 consists of 17 residues. Written as DNA, the CDR3 is TGTGCCACCAGCCAAGAATTAGCGGGAGGGCCTCAAAATGAGCAGTTCTTC. Its protein is CATSQELAGGPQNEQFF.

This clonotype was seen ten or more times. The genes are TRBV3-1 and TRBJ2-7; weak D call: TRBD2 (6 bases). Germline assignment: CDR1 LGHDT and CDR2 YNNKEL (reference sequence). Trimming stripped 3 bases from V and 0 bases from J, with 12 bases between. The CDR3 is 15 residues long. The CDR3 reads CASSHLAVSSYEQYF. DNA of the CDR3: TGTGCCAGCAGCCACTTAGCGGTGAGCTCCTACGAGCAGTACTTC.

This clonotype showed up many times. The chain recombines TRBV4-3 with TRBJ2-6, with a weak D call TRBD1 (6 bases). Germline V gene data show CDR1 as LGHNA and CDR2 as YSLEER. Trimming left V 1 base short and J 0 bases short, with 7 bases between. This CDR3 is built from 16 residues. The CDR3: CASSQVGGSGANVLTF. The CDR3 DNA follows: TGCGCCAGCAGCCAAGTAGGGGGCTCTGGGGCCAACGTCCTGACTTTC.

This clonotype was seen ten or more times. The chain employs TRBV29-1 and TRBJ2-1, with 10 positions matching TRBD1. The CDR3 extends over 15 amino acids. The V gene's germline CDR1 is SQVTM and CDR2 ANQGSEA. After removal of 2 bases from V and 2 bases from J, the junction contained 3 bases not matched to a gene. CDR3 bases: TGCAGCGTTGAACTAGGACAGGGGGCCTACAATGAGCAGTTCTTC. Amino acid sequence: CSVELGQGAYNEQFF.